This T cell receptor (beta chain) is from a study of OX40 agonist ivuxolimab in advanced cancers. Study-wide context: A history of anti-PD-1, anti-PD-L1 or anti-CTLA-4 therapy was acceptable, and 40% had some.

Autoimmune disease history or systemic immunosuppression meant exclusion. This clone was counted between two and nine times. This CDR3 is built from 15 residues. Germline CDR1 is GTSNPN and CDR2 is SVGIG (reference sequence). Trimming took 5 bases from V and 8 from J, leaving 24 bases between them. Sequencing was performed with immunoSEQ multiplex PCR; in TCRdb, only in-frame clones are kept and a portion is missing. The sample includes about 35,000 clones, roughly four fifths of them seen just once. The receptor's source is an adult with an advanced solid tumor such as melanoma, head and neck, liver or kidney cancer. The rearrangement uses TRBV30 and TRBJ1-2; the D gene is possibly TRBD1 (6 bases). Sequenced material: CD4+ or CD8+ T cells sorted from blood, taken in a trial of the OX40 agonist ivuxolimab. CDR3 sequence (DNA): TGTGCCTGGTCTACGAGGGGGGGCGCTTGGCGCGGCTACACCTTC. Residues: CAWSTRGGAWRGYTF.